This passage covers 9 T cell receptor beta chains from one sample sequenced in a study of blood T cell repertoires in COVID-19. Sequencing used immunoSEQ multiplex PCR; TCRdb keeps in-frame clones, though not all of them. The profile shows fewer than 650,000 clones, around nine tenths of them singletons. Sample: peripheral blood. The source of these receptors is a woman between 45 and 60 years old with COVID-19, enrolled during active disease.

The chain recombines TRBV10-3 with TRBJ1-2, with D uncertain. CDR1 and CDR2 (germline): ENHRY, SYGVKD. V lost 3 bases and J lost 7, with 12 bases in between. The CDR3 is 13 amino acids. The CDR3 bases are TGTGCCATCAGTGAAGGGTGGGAGGTTGGCTACACCTTC. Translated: CAISEGWEVGYTF.

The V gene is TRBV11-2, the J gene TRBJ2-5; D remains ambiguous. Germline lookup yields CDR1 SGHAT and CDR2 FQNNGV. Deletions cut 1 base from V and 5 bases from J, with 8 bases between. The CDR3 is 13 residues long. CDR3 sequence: CASSLGFQETQYF. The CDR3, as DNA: TGTGCCAGCAGCTTAGGATTTCAGGAGACCCAGTACTTC.

Here the CDR3 reads CATIRGGGNTEAFF. The CDR3 nucleotides are TGTGCCACCATAAGGGGGGGAGGGAACACTGAAGCTTTCTTT. The V gene is TRBV7-8, the J gene TRBJ1-1; possibly TRBD1 for D (6 bases). Germline V gives CDR1 SGHVS, CDR2 FQNEAQ. The V end was cut by 10 bases, the J end by 1 base, with 16 bases between. There are 14 residues in the CDR3.

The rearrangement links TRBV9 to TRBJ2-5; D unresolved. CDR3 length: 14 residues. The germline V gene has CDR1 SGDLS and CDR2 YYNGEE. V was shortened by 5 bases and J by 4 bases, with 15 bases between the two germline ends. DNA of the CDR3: TGTGCCAGCAGTTCTGGTGGCCTAGGAGAGACCCAGTACTTC. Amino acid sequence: CASSSGGLGETQYF.

This CDR3 is CASSQPGQGYQETQYF. For the CDR3, the DNA is TGTGCCAGCAGCCAGCCGGGACAGGGTTACCAAGAGACCCAGTACTTC. The J gene is TRBJ2-5, the V gene TRBV3-1 (or the pseudogene TRBV3-2); 9 bases are a match to TRBD1. The V gene end was trimmed by 3 bases and the J gene end by 0 bases; junction bases not matched to a gene: 5. Germline CDR1 and CDR2: LGHDT and YNNKEL (reference sequence). The CDR3 extends over 16 amino acids.

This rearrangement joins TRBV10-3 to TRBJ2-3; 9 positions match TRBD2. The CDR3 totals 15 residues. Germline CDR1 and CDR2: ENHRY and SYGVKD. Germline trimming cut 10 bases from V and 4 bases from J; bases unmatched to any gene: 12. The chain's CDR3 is CATKGGGGGADTQYF. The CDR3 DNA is TGTGCCACCAAGGGTGGAGGCGGGGGGGCAGATACGCAGTATTTT.

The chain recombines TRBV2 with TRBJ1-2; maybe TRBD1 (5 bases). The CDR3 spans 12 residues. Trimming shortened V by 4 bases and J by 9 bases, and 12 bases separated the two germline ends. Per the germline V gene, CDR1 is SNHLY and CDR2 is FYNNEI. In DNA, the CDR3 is TGTGCCAGCAGTGTGCTCAGGGATAGCTACACCTTC. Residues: CASSVLRDSYTF. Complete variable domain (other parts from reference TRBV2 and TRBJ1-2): EPEVTQTPSHQVTQMGQEVILRCVPISNHLYFYWYRQILGQKVEFLVSFYNNEISEKSEIFDDQFSVERPDGSNFTLKIRSTKLEDSAMYFCASSVLRDSYTFGSGTRLTVV.

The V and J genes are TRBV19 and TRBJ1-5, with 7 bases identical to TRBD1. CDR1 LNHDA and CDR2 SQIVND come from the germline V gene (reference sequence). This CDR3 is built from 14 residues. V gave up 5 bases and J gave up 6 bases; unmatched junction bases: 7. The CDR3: CASSVQGRGQPQHF. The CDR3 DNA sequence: TGTGCCAGTAGTGTACAGGGGAGAGGTCAGCCCCAGCATTTT.

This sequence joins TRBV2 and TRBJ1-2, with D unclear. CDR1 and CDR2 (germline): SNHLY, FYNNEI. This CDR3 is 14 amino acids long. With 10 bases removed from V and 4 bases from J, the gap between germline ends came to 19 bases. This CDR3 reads CAKEQVQKSYGYTF. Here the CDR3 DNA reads TGTGCCAAAGAGCAGGTGCAGAAGAGCTATGGCTACACCTTC. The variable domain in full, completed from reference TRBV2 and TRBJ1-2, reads EPEVTQTPSHQVTQMGQEVILRCVPISNHLYFYWYRQILGQKVEFLVSFYNNEISEKSEIFDDQFSVERPDGSNFTLKIRSTKLEDSAMYFCAKEQVQKSYGYTFGSGTRLTVV.